This is a list of T cell receptor beta chains from one sample in a study of Ad26.COV2.S vaccination and SARS-CoV-2 variants. The repertoire was sequenced with immunoSEQ multiplex PCR; TCRdb's copy has only in-frame clones and lacks some. The sample yields 400,000 to 450,000 clones, around 91% seen once. The material was peripheral blood, obtained in a trial of Ad26.COV2.S vaccine versus placebo. The origin of the receptors is a person aged 18-65 years who received the Ad26.COV2.S COVID-19 vaccine or a placebo. Each CDR3 is given with its conserved first and last residue. The D gene is left open where the match is weak. Not all rows give a size; the values are once, few, many and, for expanded clones, a class.

v_gene,abundance,len,d_gene,j_gene,CDR3aa,CDR3nt
TRBV19,NA,15,NA,TRBJ1-5,CASSISSRPNQPQHF,TGTGCCAGTAGTATCTCCAGCCGCCCGAATCAGCCCCAGCATTTT
TRBV4-3,NA,17,TRBD2,TRBJ2-2,CASSQDLPSGSTGELFF,TGCGCCAGCAGCCAAGATCTACCCAGCGGGAGTACCGGGGAGCTGTTTTTT
TRBV4-2,NA,14,NA,TRBJ2-7,CASSPTIGRGEQYF,TGTGCCAGCAGCCCTACGATTGGTAGGGGCGAGCAGTACTTC
TRBV24-1,NA,14,TRBD1,TRBJ1-1,CATSGGTGLTEAFF,TGTGCCACCAGTGGAGGGACAGGCCTCACTGAAGCTTTCTTT
TRBV2,NA,13,TRBD1,TRBJ2-1,CASKGQGFNEQFF,TGTGCCAGCAAGGGACAGGGTTTCAATGAGCAGTTCTTC
TRBV29-1,NA,13,NA,TRBJ2-3,CSVGRRHTDTQYF,TGCAGCGTGGGGAGGAGGCACACAGATACGCAGTATTTT
TRBV5-4,NA,14,NA,TRBJ2-7,CASSLGGVTYEQYF,TGTGCCAGCAGCTTGGGGGGGGTAACCTACGAGCAGTACTTC
TRBV6-2/TRBV6-3,NA,15,NA,TRBJ2-2,CASSTLGVKSGELFF,TGTGCCAGCAGCACGCTCGGGGTTAAATCCGGGGAGCTGTTTTTT
TRBV10-3,NA,16,NA,TRBJ1-3,CAISELLGAAGNTIYF,TGTGCCATCAGTGAATTGTTAGGGGCGGCGGGAAACACCATATATTTT
TRBV7-2,NA,14,TRBD2,TRBJ2-7,CASSKTSGSYEQYF,TGTGCCAGCAGCAAGACTAGCGGATCCTACGAGCAGTACTTC
TRBV28,NA,15,NA,TRBJ1-6,CASSLRGVSSSPLHF,TGTGCCAGCAGTTTAAGGGGCGTTTCGTCTTCACCCCTCCACTTT
TRBV2,once,12,TRBD1,TRBJ2-7,CAGKDRGDEQYF,TGTGCCGGAAAGGACAGGGGAGACGAGCAGTACTTC
TRBV7-6,few,13,TRBD2,TRBJ2-1,CASSLETGGEQFF,TGTGCCAGCAGCTTAGAAACGGGGGGAGAGCAGTTCTTC
TRBV16,NA,14,NA,TRBJ2-7,CASSQRQLYYEQYF,TGTGCCAGCAGCCAGCGCCAACTATACTACGAGCAGTACTTC
TRBV28,NA,14,NA,TRBJ2-7,CASSLGGTSYEQYF,TGTGCCAGCAGTTTAGGCGGTACTTCCTACGAGCAGTACTTC
TRBV13,NA,15,NA,TRBJ2-1,CASTPSGSSYNEQFF,TGTGCCAGCACTCCTAGTGGGAGCTCCTACAATGAGCAGTTCTTC
TRBV19,NA,19,TRBD1,TRBJ2-2,CASSIESGTGASAGGELFF,TGTGCCAGTAGTATAGAATCCGGGACAGGGGCTAGCGCGGGCGGGGAGCTGTTTTTT
TRBV25-1,NA,13,NA,TRBJ2-3,CASQWERTDTQYF,TGTGCCAGTCAGTGGGAGCGCACAGATACGCAGTATTTT
TRBV11-2,NA,14,TRBD1,TRBJ1-1,CASSQQGSRTEAFF,TGTGCCAGCAGCCAACAGGGGTCCCGCACTGAAGCTTTCTTT
TRBV2,NA,20,NA,TRBJ2-6,CASTLLIWGGVRRGANVLTF,TGTGCCAGTACTCTTCTAATCTGGGGTGGCGTCAGGCGTGGGGCCAACGTCCTGACTTTC